The clone carrying this TCR beta chain appeared a few times. Time point noted: sample taken at primary tumor resection. The donor population consisted of some 67 patients with untreated, early-stage non-small cell lung cancer. Unsorted whole RNA of tumor, nontumor lung or frozen PBMC was sequenced. These data originate in a study of spatial heterogeneity in lung cancer. In the library, each TCR cDNA molecule bore its own unique molecular identifier. MiXCR was run by TCRdb on the 5' RACE reads, yielding one entry per CDR3 protein. This sample has 85,000 to 100,000 distinct CDR3 sequences; 12% occur once, and the top ten carry roughly 39%. The TCR was taken from a male donor with early-stage non-small cell lung cancer. Sample: PBMCs, taken at surgery.

DNA for the CDR3: TGTGCCAGCAGTTCGTTAGCGGGTGCCTACAATGAGCAGTTCTTC. It codes for CASSSLAGAYNEQFF. J is TRBJ2-1 and V is TRBV12-3 or TRBV12-4; 7 bases are shared with TRBD2. The CDR3 runs to 15 residues. Trimming took 4 bases from V and 2 from J; bases not matched to a gene: 5.